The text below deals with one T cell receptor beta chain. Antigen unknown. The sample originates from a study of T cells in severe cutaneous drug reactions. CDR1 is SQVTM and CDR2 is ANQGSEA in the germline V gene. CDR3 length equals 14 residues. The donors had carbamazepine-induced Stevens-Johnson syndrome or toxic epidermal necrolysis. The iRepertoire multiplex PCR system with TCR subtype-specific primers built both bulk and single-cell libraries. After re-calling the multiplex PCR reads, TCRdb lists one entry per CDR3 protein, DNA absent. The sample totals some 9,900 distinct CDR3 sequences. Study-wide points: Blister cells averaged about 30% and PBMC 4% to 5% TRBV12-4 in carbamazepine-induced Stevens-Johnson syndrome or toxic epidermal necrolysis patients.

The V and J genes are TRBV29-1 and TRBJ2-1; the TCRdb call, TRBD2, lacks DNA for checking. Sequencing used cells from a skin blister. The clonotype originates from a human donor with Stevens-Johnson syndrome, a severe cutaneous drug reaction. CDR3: CSVAGTSGNNEQFF.